Below, 17 T cell receptor beta chains from the same sample are listed, as sequenced in a study of Ad26.COV2.S vaccination and SARS-CoV-2 variants. Sequenced by immunoSEQ multiplex PCR; TCRdb stores in-frame clones only, minus some. This table has some 450,000 clones, roughly 88% appearing once. Treatment defined: 19 received Ad26.COV2.S at low or high dose, single or two shots; roughly 5 received placebo; per-sample allocation not given. Samples came from day 63 after the first vaccine or placebo injection. The specimen was peripheral blood, collected in a trial of Ad26.COV2.S vaccine versus placebo. These receptors all come from a person between 18 and 59 years old who received the Ad26.COV2.S COVID-19 vaccine or a placebo.

Only one count was recorded for this clone. The rearrangement links TRBV6-2 or TRBV6-3 to TRBJ2-7; 7 bases fit TRBD2. V shed 4 bases and J 6 bases; nucleotides not matched to a gene: 9. CDR3 length: 14 residues. Germline values: CDR1 MNHEY, CDR2 SVGEGT. The CDR3 sequence is CASSSPGGRVEQYF. The CDR3, as DNA: TGTGCCAGCAGTTCCCCGGGGGGTAGGGTCGAGCAGTACTTC.

The genes are TRBV7-9 and TRBJ1-4, with D possibly being TRBD1 (5 bases). Trimming stripped 3 bases from V and 0 bases from J, with 8 bases between. The germline V gene encodes CDR1 SEHNR and CDR2 FQNEAQ (reference sequence). This CDR3 comprises 15 residues. The CDR3 DNA is TGTGCCAGCAGCTTGAGGGGATCAACTAATGAAAAACTGTTTTTT. As protein: CASSLRGSTNEKLFF. The entire variable domain, with the rest obtained from reference TRBV7-9 and TRBJ1-4, is as follows: DTGVSQNPRHKITKRGQNVTFRCDPISEHNRLYWYRQTLGQGPEFLTYFQNEAQLEKSRLLSDRFSAERPKGSFSTLEIQRTEQGDSAMYLCASSLRGSTNEKLFFGSGTQLSVL.

This rearrangement joins TRBV4-2 to TRBJ1-1; 9 bases are a match to TRBD1. V shed 6 bases and J 1 base; nucleotides not matched to a gene: 6. Germline V gene lookup returns CDR1 LGHNA and CDR2 YNFKEQ. This CDR3 has 15 residues. DNA for the CDR3: TGTGCCAGCAGTTACGTGGGACAGGGGAACACTGAAGCTTTCTTT. Protein: CASSYVGQGNTEAFF.

The V gene is TRBV24-1, the J gene TRBJ2-1; D gene uncertain. In germline, CDR1 is KGHDR, CDR2 SFDVKD. The CDR3 extends over 15 amino acids. V shed 3 bases and J shed 8 bases, with 16 bases lying between them. For the CDR3, the DNA is TGTGCCACCAGTGATCCCCGGACCTCGGCGGATGAGCAGTTCTTC. It translates to CATSDPRTSADEQFF.

The chain has TRBV28 and TRBJ2-1, with 7 bases that match TRBD1. The junction had 3 bases not matched to a gene; V was cut back by 3 bases and J by 13 bases. Germline CDR1 is MDHEN and CDR2 is SYDVKM. The CDR3 is made up of 11 amino acids. The CDR3 reads CASSFGTVQFF. The CDR3 DNA reads TGTGCCAGCAGTTTCGGGACAGTACAGTTCTTC.

V usage is TRBV5-1 and J usage is TRBJ2-5; D possibly matches TRBD1 or TRBD2 (5 bases each). Germline-derived CDR1 and CDR2 are SGHRS and YFSETQ. The CDR3 sequence is 16 residues long. V was pared by 2 bases and J by 5 bases, with 19 bases between. The CDR3 DNA is TGCGCCAGCAGCTTTAATGGACAACTCCGGAGGGAGACCCAGTACTTC. This sequence encodes CASSFNGQLRRETQYF.

The gene calls are TRBV11-3 and TRBJ2-3; tentatively, D is TRBD2 (7 bases). This CDR3 comprises 15 residues. Deletions cut 2 bases from V and 8 bases from J, with 17 bases between. The germline gives CDR1 SGHNT, CDR2 YENEEA. CDR3 bases: TGTGCCAGCAGCTTATACGCGGGGGCGATGGGTACGCAGTATTTT. Translating it yields CASSLYAGAMGTQYF.

This clone has only one observation. The V gene is TRBV18, the J gene TRBJ1-6; TRBD1 matches 7 bases. Germline V lookup: CDR1 KGHSH, CDR2 LQKENI. CDR3 length equals 16 residues. The trim removed 4 bases at V and 7 bases at J, leaving 10 bases unmatched. CDR3 nucleotide sequence: TGTGCCAGCTCACTTGTGAGTGCAGGGGGAAATTCACCCCTCCACTTT. Protein: CASSLVSAGGNSPLHF.

The chain recombines TRBV28 with TRBJ2-1, with TRBD2 matching over 10 bases. CDR1 and CDR2 from the germline V gene are MDHEN and SYDVKM. The CDR3 sequence is 16 residues long. The V gene end was trimmed by 3 bases and the J gene end by 8 bases; junction bases not matched to a gene: 10. CDR3 region: CASSLLGLAGEDEQFF. The CDR3, as DNA: TGTGCCAGCAGTTTGTTAGGGCTAGCGGGAGAGGATGAGCAGTTCTTC.

J is TRBJ2-1 and V is TRBV11-2, with D tentatively TRBD2 (5 bases). This CDR3 region has 15 residues. V was cut by 0 bases and J by 0 bases, with 6 bases left in between. Germline CDR1 is SGHAT and CDR2 is FQNNGV. Written as DNA, the CDR3 is TGTGCCAGCAGCTTAGAAGGAGGCTCCTACAATGAGCAGTTCTTC. Translated: CASSLEGGSYNEQFF.

V usage is TRBV27 and J usage is TRBJ2-2; 7 positions match TRBD1. Germline assignment: CDR1 MNHEY and CDR2 SMNVEV (reference sequence). This CDR3 has 15 amino acids. V was pared by 0 bases and J by 5 bases, with 3 bases of the junction left unmatched. CDR3: CASSLSRGRTGELFF. Written as DNA, the CDR3 is TGTGCCAGCAGTTTATCAAGGGGGCGAACCGGGGAGCTGTTTTTT.

In its sample, this clone was seen once. In nucleotides, the CDR3 is TGTGCCAGCAGTCCCGGGACAGGGGGTCAAGAGACCCAGTACTTC. Its translation: CASSPGTGGQETQYF. V gene TRBV6-4 combines with J gene TRBJ2-5; 11 positions match TRBD1. V dropped 5 bases and J dropped 2; count of bases not matched to a gene: 4. The CDR3 contains 15 residues. Germline V gives CDR1 MRHNA, CDR2 SNTAGT.

This CDR3 is CASSTILSGTRNEQFF. CDR3 bases: TGTGCCAGCAGTACCATACTTAGCGGGACTCGCAATGAGCAGTTCTTC. V usage is TRBV6-2 or TRBV6-3 and J usage is TRBJ2-1; 8 bases match TRBD2. The length of the CDR3 is 16 residues. V lost 5 bases to trimming and J lost 6 bases; unmatched junction nucleotides: 12. Germline CDR1 reads MNHEY; CDR2 reads SVGEGT.

The genes are TRBV29-1 and TRBJ2-1, with D tentatively TRBD2 (5 bases). Trimming removed 4 bases at V and 1 base at J, with 14 bases between. CDR1 and CDR2 (germline): SQVTM, ANQGSEA. This CDR3 is built from 15 residues. The CDR3 protein is CSVVPPSGSYNEQFF. The CDR3 nucleotides are TGCAGCGTTGTTCCCCCCAGCGGATCCTACAATGAGCAGTTCTTC.

The chain uses TRBV9 and TRBJ2-1; 10 bases are shared with TRBD2. The length of the CDR3 is 17 residues. Germline values: CDR1 SGDLS, CDR2 YYNGEE. V shed 8 bases and J 2 bases; nucleotides not matched to a gene: 13. CDR3 in amino acids: CARKEAPGTSAYNEQFF. DNA of the CDR3: TGTGCCAGGAAGGAGGCCCCGGGGACTAGCGCCTACAATGAGCAGTTCTTC.

The chain employs TRBV15 and TRBJ2-3; 9 bases line up with TRBD2. CDR1 and CDR2 (germline): LNHNV, YYDKDF (reference sequence). V dropped 0 bases and J dropped 2; count of bases not matched to a gene: 6. This CDR3 is 17 amino acids long. The CDR3 here is CATSREGTSRSTDTQYF. The CDR3 DNA sequence: TGTGCCACCAGCAGAGAGGGGACTAGCCGTTCCACAGATACGCAGTATTTT.

V is TRBV29-1 and J is TRBJ2-1; tentatively, D is TRBD2 (5 bases). Germline assignment: CDR1 SQVTM and CDR2 ANQGSEA. The CDR3 sequence is 14 residues long. The V end lost 8 bases, the J end lost 0 bases, and 14 bases lay between the germline ends. The CDR3 coding sequence is TGCAGCCCCCTAGCACTTAGCTCCTACAATGAGCAGTTCTTC. Its translation: CSPLALSSYNEQFF.